Below, 17 T cell receptor beta chains from the same sample are listed, as sequenced in a study of blood T cell repertoires in COVID-19. Profiling relied on immunoSEQ multiplex PCR, and the TCRdb table lists in-frame clones only, not all of them. The sample consists of around 320,000 clones, about 90% of them appearing once. The sample comprised PBMCs or T cells enriched from blood (not recorded which). Receptors were obtained from a woman between 50 and 59 years old who had been exposed to COVID-19.

The count of this clone is one. The V and J genes are TRBV11-2 and TRBJ2-7; the match to TRBD1 covers 9 bases. Germline values: CDR1 SGHAT, CDR2 FQNNGV. This CDR3 is built from 17 residues. Trimming at V came to 1 base and at J to 1 base, leaving 8 bases not matched to a gene. The CDR3 nucleotides read TGTGCCAGCAGCTTAGTCGGGGCCGGGACAGGGTCCTACGAGCAGTACTTC. It translates to CASSLVGAGTGSYEQYF.

This CDR3 is CASSQDPGPPRNQPQHF. The DNA for the CDR3 is TGTGCCAGCAGCCAAGACCCAGGGCCTCCTCGCAATCAGCCCCAGCATTTT. V and J are TRBV3-1 (or the pseudogene TRBV3-2) and TRBJ1-5, with D perhaps matching TRBD1 (5 bases). Germline V gene sequence: CDR1 LGHDT, CDR2 YNNKEL (reference sequence). The CDR3 sequence is 17 residues long. V lost 0 bases, J lost 2 bases, and 14 bases lay in between.

The V gene is TRBV3-1 (or the pseudogene TRBV3-2), the J gene TRBJ2-7; possibly TRBD1 for D (6 bases). Trimming cost V 4 bases and J 0 bases, with 10 bases left between them. This CDR3 has 14 residues. The V gene's germline CDR1 is LGHDT and CDR2 YNNKEL (reference sequence). CDR3 bases: TGTGCCAGCAGCCTCACAGGGCTCTCCTACGAGCAGTACTTC. It specifies CASSLTGLSYEQYF.

The chain carries TRBV20-1 and TRBJ2-7; tentative D call: TRBD2 (6 bases). Trimming pared 3 bases from V and 4 bases from J, leaving 19 bases between. Germline assignment: CDR1 DFQATT and CDR2 SNEGSKA (reference sequence). The CDR3 is made up of 15 amino acids. This chain's CDR3 is CSASRLGGGAYEQYF. The DNA for the CDR3 is TGCAGTGCTAGTCGTTTGGGGGGTGGGGCTTACGAGCAGTACTTC.

This chain uses TRBV5-5 with TRBJ1-6; 7 bases fit TRBD1. The CDR3 has 15 amino acids. Germline V gives CDR1 SGHKS, CDR2 YYEKEE (reference sequence). V lost 0 bases and J lost 9; bases outside the gene matches: 6. The CDR3 sequence: CASSLEDRRISPLHF. Written as DNA, the CDR3 is TGTGCCAGCAGCTTGGAGGACAGGCGCATTTCACCCCTCCACTTT.

The table lists this clone with a few counts. J is TRBJ1-4 and V is TRBV11-1; the D gene is possibly TRBD1 (6 bases). The CDR3 extends over 14 amino acids. Germline V lookup: CDR1 SGHAT, CDR2 FQDESV (reference sequence). Trimming left V 5 bases short and J 4 bases short, with 11 bases between. DNA of the CDR3: TGTGCCAGCAGCCGGGACATTTTTAATGAAAAACTGTTTTTT. This gives the protein CASSRDIFNEKLFF.

This clone was counted a few times. The rearrangement joins TRBV3-1 (or the pseudogene TRBV3-2) to TRBJ2-7; D perhaps matches TRBD2 (5 bases). The germline V and J ends were trimmed by 5 bases and 4 bases, with 6 bases remaining between them. The CDR3 extends over 11 amino acids. Germline assignment: CDR1 LGHDT and CDR2 YNNKEL (reference sequence). The CDR3 coding sequence is TGTGCCAGCAGCGGACTTTACGAGCAGTACTTC. Its translation is CASSGLYEQYF.

This chain links TRBV5-1 with TRBJ2-7; 14 bases line up with TRBD2. The length of the CDR3 is 16 residues. Germline V gene lookup returns CDR1 SGHRS and CDR2 YFSETQ. The V segment lost 0 bases and the J segment 6 bases; nucleotides outside the gene matches: 5. CDR3 sequence reads: CASSLGLGTSGSEQYF. CDR3 coding DNA: TGCGCCAGCAGCTTGGGACTCGGGACTAGCGGGAGCGAGCAGTACTTC.

The chain is built from TRBV10-1 and TRBJ2-4; possible D gene TRBD2, 5 bases. V was pared by 2 bases and J by 8 bases, with 28 bases between. Germline lookup yields CDR1 WNHNN and CDR2 SYGVQD (reference sequence). The CDR3 length is 19 residues. CDR3 coding DNA: TGCGCCAGCAGTGAGATGCAGCCGGGGATTCCCCCTCGACGGGACATTCAGTACTTC. Translation gives CASSEMQPGIPPRRDIQYF.

J is TRBJ1-2 and V is TRBV2, with D perhaps TRBD1 (5 bases). The CDR3 consists of 12 residues. Looked up from germline, CDR1 is SNHLY and CDR2 is FYNNEI. The V gene lost 1 base and the J gene lost 8 bases, with 8 bases spanning the gap. The CDR3, as DNA: TGTGCCAGCAGTGAAGGGCAGGGAGGCTACACCTTC. It codes for CASSEGQGGYTF.

This sequence joins TRBV21-1 and TRBJ1-6; the table names TRBD1, a call not compared with the DNA. TRBV21-1 is deemed a pseudogene. CDR3 size: 16 residues. Here the CDR3 DNA reads TGTGCCAGCAGCAAAGAGGGCGACAGGGTGGGTTCACCCCTCCACTTT. Translating gives CASSKEGDRVGSPLHF.

The CDR3: CASSQPSGIQETQYF. The CDR3, as DNA: TGTGCCAGCAGCCAGCCTAGCGGCATCCAAGAGACCCAGTACTTC. The chain has TRBV3-1 (or the pseudogene TRBV3-2) and TRBJ2-5, with 7 bases that match TRBD2. Germline CDR1 reads LGHDT; CDR2 reads YNNKEL (reference sequence). The CDR3 loop spans 15 amino acids. The V and J ends lost 3 bases and 1 base, in that order; junction bases with no gene match: 5.

This chain links TRBV28 with TRBJ1-2, with D perhaps TRBD1 (6 bases). Germline values: CDR1 MDHEN, CDR2 SYDVKM. CDR3 length: 16 residues. Trimming left V 6 bases short and J 2 bases short, with 19 bases between. DNA of the CDR3: TGTGCCAGCAGCCCTTCTTCGGGGCAGGGGAACTATGGCTACACCTTC. It codes for CASSPSSGQGNYGYTF.

The J gene is TRBJ1-1, the V gene TRBV3-1 (or the pseudogene TRBV3-2), with unresolved D. V was pared by 4 bases and J by 4 bases, with 13 bases between. Looked up from germline, CDR1 is LGHDT and CDR2 is YNNKEL (reference sequence). This CDR3 region has 14 residues. The CDR3 loop reads CASSLLGEATEAFF. In nucleotides, the CDR3 is TGTGCCAGCAGCCTATTGGGAGAGGCCACTGAAGCTTTCTTT.

Written as DNA, the CDR3 is TGCGCCAGCAGCTTGGGTGAGGTCCCCTACGAGCAGTACTTC. Translation gives CASSLGEVPYEQYF. This rearrangement joins TRBV5-1 to TRBJ2-7, with D uncertain. The CDR3 has 14 residues. The germline CDR1 and CDR2 sequences are SGHRS and YFSETQ. V shed 0 bases and J shed 2 bases, with 9 bases lying between them.

This chain connects TRBV28 to TRBJ2-3, with D possibly TRBD2 on 5 matching bases. The length of the CDR3 is 14 residues. V was shortened by 3 bases and J by 0 bases, with 7 bases between the two germline ends. From germline, CDR1 is MDHEN and CDR2 SYDVKM. CDR3: CASSFRTSTDTQYF. CDR3 bases: TGTGCCAGCAGTTTCCGGACTAGCACAGATACGCAGTATTTT.

This chain uses TRBV6-1 with TRBJ1-5; the D is unclear. The CDR3 length is 15 residues. Germline V gives CDR1 MNHNS, CDR2 SASEGT. V lost 3 bases, J lost 12 bases, and 21 bases lay in between. Written as DNA, the CDR3 is TGTGCCAGCAGTGATCCTGGGCTCCTAAAGCCCCTCCAGCATTTT. Translated: CASSDPGLLKPLQHF.